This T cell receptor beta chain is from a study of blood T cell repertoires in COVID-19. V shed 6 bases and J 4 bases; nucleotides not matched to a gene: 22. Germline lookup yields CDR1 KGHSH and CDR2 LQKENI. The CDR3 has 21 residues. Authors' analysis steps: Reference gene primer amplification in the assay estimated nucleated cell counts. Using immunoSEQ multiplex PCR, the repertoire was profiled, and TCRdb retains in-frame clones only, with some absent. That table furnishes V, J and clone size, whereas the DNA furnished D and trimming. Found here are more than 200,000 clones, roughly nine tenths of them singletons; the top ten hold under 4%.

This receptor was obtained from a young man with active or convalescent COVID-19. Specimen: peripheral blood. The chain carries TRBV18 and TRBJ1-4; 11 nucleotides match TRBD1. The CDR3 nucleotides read TGTGCCAGCTCCCGGGACAGGGGGGTTTTGGCCACCCCCGGGGATAATGAAAAACTGTTTTTT. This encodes CASSRDRGVLATPGDNEKLFF.